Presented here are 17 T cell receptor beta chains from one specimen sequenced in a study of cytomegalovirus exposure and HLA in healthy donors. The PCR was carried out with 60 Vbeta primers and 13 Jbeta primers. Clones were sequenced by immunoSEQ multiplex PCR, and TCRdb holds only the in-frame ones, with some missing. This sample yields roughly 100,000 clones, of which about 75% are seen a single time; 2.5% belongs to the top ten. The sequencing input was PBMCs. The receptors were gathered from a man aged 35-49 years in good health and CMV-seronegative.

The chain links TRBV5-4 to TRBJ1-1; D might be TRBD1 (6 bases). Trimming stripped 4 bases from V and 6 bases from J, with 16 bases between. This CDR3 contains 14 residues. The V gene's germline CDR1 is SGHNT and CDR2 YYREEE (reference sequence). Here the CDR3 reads CASSPQGTDPEAFF. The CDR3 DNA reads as TGTGCCAGCAGCCCACAGGGAACGGACCCTGAAGCTTTCTTT.

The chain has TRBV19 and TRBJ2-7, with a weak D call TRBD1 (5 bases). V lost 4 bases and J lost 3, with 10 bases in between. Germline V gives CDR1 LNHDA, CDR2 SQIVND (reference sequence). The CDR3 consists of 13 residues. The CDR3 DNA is TGTGCCAGTAGTAGGGCAGGGAACTACGAGCAGTACTTC. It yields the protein CASSRAGNYEQYF.

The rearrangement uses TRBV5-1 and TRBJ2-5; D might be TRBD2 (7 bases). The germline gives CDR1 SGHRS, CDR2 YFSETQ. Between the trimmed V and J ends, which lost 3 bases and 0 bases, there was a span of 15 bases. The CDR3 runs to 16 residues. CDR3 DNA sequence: TGCGCCAGCAGCTCGGTGGGGGGGGGCTACCAAGAGACCCAGTACTTC. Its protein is CASSSVGGGYQETQYF.

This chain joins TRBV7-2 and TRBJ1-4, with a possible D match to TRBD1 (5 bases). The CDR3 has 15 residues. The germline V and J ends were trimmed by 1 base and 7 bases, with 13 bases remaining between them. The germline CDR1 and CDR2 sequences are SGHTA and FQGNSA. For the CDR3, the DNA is TGTGCCAGCAGCTTAGTAGCAGGGCCGGGTGAAAAACTGTTTTTT. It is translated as CASSLVAGPGEKLFF.

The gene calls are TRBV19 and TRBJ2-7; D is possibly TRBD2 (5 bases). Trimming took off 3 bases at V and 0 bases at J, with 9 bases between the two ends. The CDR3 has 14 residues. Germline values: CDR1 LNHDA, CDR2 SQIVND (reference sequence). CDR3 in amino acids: CASSMRAGSYEQYF. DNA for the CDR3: TGTGCCAGTAGTATGCGGGCGGGCTCCTACGAGCAGTACTTC.

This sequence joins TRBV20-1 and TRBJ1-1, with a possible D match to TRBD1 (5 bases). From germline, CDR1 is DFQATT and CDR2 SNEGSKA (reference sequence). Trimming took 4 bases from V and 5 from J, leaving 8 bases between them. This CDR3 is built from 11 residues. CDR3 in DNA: TGCAGTGCTATTAGGGGAACTGAAGCTTTCTTT. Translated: CSAIRGTEAFF.

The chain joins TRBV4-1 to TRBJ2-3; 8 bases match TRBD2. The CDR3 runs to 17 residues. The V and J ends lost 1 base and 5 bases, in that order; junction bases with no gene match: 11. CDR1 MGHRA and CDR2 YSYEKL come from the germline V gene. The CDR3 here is CASSQASRGGRRDTQYF. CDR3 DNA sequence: TGCGCCAGCAGCCAAGCGTCTCGGGGGGGGCGAAGAGATACGCAGTATTTT.

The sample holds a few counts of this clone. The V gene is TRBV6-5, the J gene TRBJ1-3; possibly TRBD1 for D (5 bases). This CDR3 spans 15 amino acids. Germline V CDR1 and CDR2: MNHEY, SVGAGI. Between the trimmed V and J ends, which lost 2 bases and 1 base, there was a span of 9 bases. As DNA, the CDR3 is TGTGCCAGCAGTTACCGGGGGGGATCTGGAAACACCATATATTTT. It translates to CASSYRGGSGNTIYF.

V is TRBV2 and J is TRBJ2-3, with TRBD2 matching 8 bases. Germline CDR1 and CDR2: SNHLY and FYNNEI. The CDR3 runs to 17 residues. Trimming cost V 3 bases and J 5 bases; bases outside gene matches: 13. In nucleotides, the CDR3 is TGTGCCAGCAGTGATCAGCGGCCGCGGGGGGTTGGAGATACGCAGTATTTT. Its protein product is CASSDQRPRGVGDTQYF.

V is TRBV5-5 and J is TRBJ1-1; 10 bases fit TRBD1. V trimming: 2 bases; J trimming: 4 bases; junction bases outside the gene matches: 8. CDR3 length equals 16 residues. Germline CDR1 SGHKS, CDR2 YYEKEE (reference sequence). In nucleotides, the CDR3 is TGTGCCAGCAGCTTCGGGACAGGGGCTCGGGTCACTGAAGCTTTCTTT. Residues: CASSFGTGARVTEAFF.

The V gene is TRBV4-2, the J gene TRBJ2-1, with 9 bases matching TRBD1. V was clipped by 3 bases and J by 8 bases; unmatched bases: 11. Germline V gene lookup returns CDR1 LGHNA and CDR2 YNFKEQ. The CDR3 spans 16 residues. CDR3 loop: CASSQEGRDRVDEQFF. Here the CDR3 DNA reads TGTGCCAGCAGCCAGGAGGGTCGGGACAGGGTGGATGAGCAGTTCTTC.

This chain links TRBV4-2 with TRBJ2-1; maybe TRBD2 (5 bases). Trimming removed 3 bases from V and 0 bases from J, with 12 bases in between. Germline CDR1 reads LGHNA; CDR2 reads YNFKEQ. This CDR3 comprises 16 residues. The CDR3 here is CASSQELDISYNEQFF. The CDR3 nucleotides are TGTGCCAGCAGCCAGGAACTAGATATCTCCTACAATGAGCAGTTCTTC.

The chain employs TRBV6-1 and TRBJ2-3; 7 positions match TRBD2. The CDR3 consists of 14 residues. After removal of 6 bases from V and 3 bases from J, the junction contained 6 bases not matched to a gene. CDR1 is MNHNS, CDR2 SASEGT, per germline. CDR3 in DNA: TGTGCCAGCAGGGGGGGGGTTGCTACAGATACGCAGTATTTT. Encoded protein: CASRGGVATDTQYF.

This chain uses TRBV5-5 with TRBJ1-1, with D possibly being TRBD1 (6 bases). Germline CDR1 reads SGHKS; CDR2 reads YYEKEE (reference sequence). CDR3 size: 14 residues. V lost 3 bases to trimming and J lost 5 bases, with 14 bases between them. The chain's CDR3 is CASSSTQGRTEAFF. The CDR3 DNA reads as TGTGCCAGCAGCTCGACACAGGGTCGGACTGAAGCTTTCTTT. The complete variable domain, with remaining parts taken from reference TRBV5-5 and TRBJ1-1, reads DAGVTQSPTHLIKTRGQQVTLRCSPISGHKSVSWYQQVLGQGPQFIFQYYEKEERGRGNFPDRFSARQFPNYSSELNVNALLLGDSALYLCASSSTQGRTEAFFGQGTRLTVV.

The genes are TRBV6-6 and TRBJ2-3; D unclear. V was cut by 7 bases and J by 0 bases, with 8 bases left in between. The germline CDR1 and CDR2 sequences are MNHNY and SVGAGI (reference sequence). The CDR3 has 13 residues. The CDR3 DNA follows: TGTGCCAGCAACCTACAGAGCACAGATACGCAGTATTTT. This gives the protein CASNLQSTDTQYF.

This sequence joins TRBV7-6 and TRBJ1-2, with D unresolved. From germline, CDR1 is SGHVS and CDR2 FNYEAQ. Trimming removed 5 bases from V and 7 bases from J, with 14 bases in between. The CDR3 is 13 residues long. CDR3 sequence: CASSPLYGGGYTF. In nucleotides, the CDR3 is TGTGCCAGCAGCCCCCTCTATGGAGGTGGCTACACCTTC. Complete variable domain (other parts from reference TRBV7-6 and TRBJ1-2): GAGVSQSPRYKVTKRGQDVALRCDPISGHVSLYWYRQALGQGPEFLTYFNYEAQQDKSGLPNDRFSAERPEGSISTLTIQRTEQRDSAMYRCASSPLYGGGYTFGSGTRLTVV.

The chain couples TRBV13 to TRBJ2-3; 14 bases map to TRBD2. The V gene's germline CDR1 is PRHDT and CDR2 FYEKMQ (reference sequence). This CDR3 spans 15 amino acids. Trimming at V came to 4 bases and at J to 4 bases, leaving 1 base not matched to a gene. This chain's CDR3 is CASSSTSGGADTQYF. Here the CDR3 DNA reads TGTGCCAGCAGCTCGACTAGCGGGGGGGCAGATACGCAGTATTTT.